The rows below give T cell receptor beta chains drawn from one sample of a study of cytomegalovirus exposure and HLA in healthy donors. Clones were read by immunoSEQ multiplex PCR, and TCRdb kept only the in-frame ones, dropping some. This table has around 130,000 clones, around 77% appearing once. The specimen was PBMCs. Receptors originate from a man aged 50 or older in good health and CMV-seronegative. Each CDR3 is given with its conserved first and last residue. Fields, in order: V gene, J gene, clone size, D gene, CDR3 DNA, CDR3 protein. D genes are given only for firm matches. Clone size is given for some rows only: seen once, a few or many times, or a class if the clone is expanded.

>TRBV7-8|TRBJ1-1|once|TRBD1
TGTGCCAGCAGGCGGGGGACAGGATTGAACACTGAAGCTTTCTTT
CASRRGTGLNTEAFF
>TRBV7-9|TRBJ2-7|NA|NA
TGTGCCAGCAGCCCCAGCGGAGCCCTTCAGCAGTACTTC
CASSPSGALQQYF
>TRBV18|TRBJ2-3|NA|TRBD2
TGTGCCAGCTCACCATGGGCTAGCGGGAGGAGCACAGATACGCAGTATTTT
CASSPWASGRSTDTQYF
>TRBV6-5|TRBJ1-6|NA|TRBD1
TGTGCCAGCAGTCCATCCGGGACAGGCGGATCACCCCTCCACTTT
CASSPSGTGGSPLHF
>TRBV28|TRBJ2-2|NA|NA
TGTGCCAGCAGTTTGGCCACCGGGGAGCTGTTTTTT
CASSLATGELFF
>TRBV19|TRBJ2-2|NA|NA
TGTGCCAGTAGCTCTGGGGCTGGCGGGGAGCTGTTTTTT
CASSSGAGGELFF
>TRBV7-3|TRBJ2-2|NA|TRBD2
TGTGCCAGCAGCCCCGGAGGGAGCGGGAGAAAAGGGGAGCTGTTTTTT
CASSPGGSGRKGELFF
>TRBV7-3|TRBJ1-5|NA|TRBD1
TGTGCCAGCAGCCAGGACAGGGGTCAGCCCCAGCATTTT
CASSQDRGQPQHF
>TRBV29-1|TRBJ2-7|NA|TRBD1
TGCAGCGTTGTAGGGGGACAGGGAGGCTACGAGCAGTACTTC
CSVVGGQGGYEQYF
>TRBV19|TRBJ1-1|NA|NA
TGTGCCAGTACCCCATCGTGGGGGGCTGAAGCTTTCTTT
CASTPSWGAEAFF
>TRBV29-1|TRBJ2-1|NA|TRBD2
TGCAGCGTTGGGATCGCGGGAGTCGGCTATGAGCAGTTCTTC
CSVGIAGVGYEQFF
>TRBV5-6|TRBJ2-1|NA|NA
TGTGCCAGCAGCCCCTACTGGAGCTCCTACAATGAGCAGTTCTTC
CASSPYWSSYNEQFF
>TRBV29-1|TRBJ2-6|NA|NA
TGCAGCGTTGCGGCGGCTGGGGCCAACGTCCTGACTTTC
CSVAAAGANVLTF
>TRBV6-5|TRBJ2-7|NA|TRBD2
TGTGCCAGCAGTAAAGGGACGGGGGGTTCCTACGAGCAGTACTTC
CASSKGTGGSYEQYF
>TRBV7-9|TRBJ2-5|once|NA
TGTGCCAGCAGCCCAAGCGTACCCATAGGGACCCAGTACTTC
CASSPSVPIGTQYF
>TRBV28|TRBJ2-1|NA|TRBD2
TGTGCCAGCACCTCAGGTAGCGGGGAGTCCTACAATGAGCAGTTCTTC
CASTSGSGESYNEQFF
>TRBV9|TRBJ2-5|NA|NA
TGTGCCAGCAGCGTAGGTTTGGCGGGGGAGACCCAGTACTTC
CASSVGLAGETQYF
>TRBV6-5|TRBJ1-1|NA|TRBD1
TGTGCCAGCAGATCAACAGGGGGCGTCGCTGAAGCTTTCTTT
CASRSTGGVAEAFF
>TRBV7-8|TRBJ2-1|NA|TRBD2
TGTGCCAGCAGCTTACGTTGGCTAACACGGGAGACTAGCGGGACGGGTGAGCAGTTCTTC
CASSLRWLTRETSGTGEQFF
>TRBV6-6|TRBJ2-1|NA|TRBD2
TGTGCCAGCAGTTTGGGACTAGCGGGTTACAATGAGCAGTTCTTC
CASSLGLAGYNEQFF
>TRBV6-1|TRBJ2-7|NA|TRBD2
TGTGCCAGCAGTGCTGGACTAGCGAGCTCCTACGAGCAGTACTTC
CASSAGLASSYEQYF
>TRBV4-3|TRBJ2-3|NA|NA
TGCGCCAGCAGCAAATCAATGGCGGTTTTTAGCACAGATACGCAGTATTTT
CASSKSMAVFSTDTQYF
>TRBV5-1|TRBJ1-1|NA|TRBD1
TGCGCCAGCAGCTTGCCCACAGGGGGAACTGAAGCTTTCTTT
CASSLPTGGTEAFF
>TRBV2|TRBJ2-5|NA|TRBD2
TGTGCCAGCAGTGAAGCCTGGCTAGCGGAAGAGACCCAGTACTTC
CASSEAWLAEETQYF
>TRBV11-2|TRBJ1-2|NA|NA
TGTGCCAGCAGCTGGGGCAATTACAGGAGCTATGGCTACACCTTC
CASSWGNYRSYGYTF
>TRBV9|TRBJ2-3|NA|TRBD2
TGTGCCAGCACTGAAGGACTAGCGGGAGGGACAGATACGCAGTATTTT
CASTEGLAGGTDTQYF
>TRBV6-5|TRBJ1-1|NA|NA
TGTGCCAGCATCCGGTCCAGGGGCGCCACTGAAGCTTTCTTT
CASIRSRGATEAFF
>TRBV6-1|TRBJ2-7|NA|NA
TGTGCCGAGGCTGCAGGGCCTAGCTACGAGCAGTACTTC
CAEAAGPSYEQYF
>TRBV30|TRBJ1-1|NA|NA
TGTGCCTTGACACTGAACACTGAAGCTTTCTTT
CALTLNTEAFF
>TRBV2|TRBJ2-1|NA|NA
TGTGCCAGCAGTGATCGGACTACAGAGCAGTTCTTC
CASSDRTTEQFF
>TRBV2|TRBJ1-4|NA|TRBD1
TGTGCCAGCAAACAGGGGAGAGCTAATGAAAAACTGTTTTTT
CASKQGRANEKLFF
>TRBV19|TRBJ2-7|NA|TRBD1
TGTGCCAGTAGTACCCCGGGACAGGGGGATAGAAAGCAGTACTTC
CASSTPGQGDRKQYF
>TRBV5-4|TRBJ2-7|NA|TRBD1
TGTGCCAGCAGCGCCCGGGACAGAGCCTACGAGCAGTACTTC
CASSARDRAYEQYF
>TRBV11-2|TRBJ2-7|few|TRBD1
TGTGCCAGCAGCTTAGGGACAGGGGGCGAGCAGTACTTC
CASSLGTGGEQYF
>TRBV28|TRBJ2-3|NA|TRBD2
TGTGCCAGCAGTCCCTCCCCCGGGACAGGACTAGCGGGGGGCACAGATACGCAGTATTTT
CASSPSPGTGLAGGTDTQYF
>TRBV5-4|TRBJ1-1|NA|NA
TGTGCCAGCAGCTTGGGAACAGAGTACACTGAAGCTTTCTTT
CASSLGTEYTEAFF
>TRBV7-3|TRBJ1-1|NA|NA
TGTGCCAGCAGCGCCTCGGAGACGGGGGTTTCTGAAGCTTTCTTT
CASSASETGVSEAFF
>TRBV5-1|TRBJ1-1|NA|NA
TGCGCCAGCAGCTTGGTAGGAGTCATGAACACTGAAGCTTTCTTT
CASSLVGVMNTEAFF
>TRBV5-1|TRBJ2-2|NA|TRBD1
TGCGCCAGCAGCTTGGGGGCTACAGGGGTTGCCACCGGGGAGCTGTTTTTT
CASSLGATGVATGELFF
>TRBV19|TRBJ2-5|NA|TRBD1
TGTGCCAGTAGCAGGGGGTACCAAGAGACCCAGTACTTC
CASSRGYQETQYF
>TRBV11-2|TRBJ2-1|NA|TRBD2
TGTGCCAGCAGCTTAGGAGGGAGGGGGCAGTTCTTC
CASSLGGRGQFF
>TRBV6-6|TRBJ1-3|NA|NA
TGTGCCAGCAGACGAGACAAATCTGGAAACACCATATATTTT
CASRRDKSGNTIYF
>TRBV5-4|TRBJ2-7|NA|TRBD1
TGTGCCAGCTCACCTAGGACCAGGGGGTCCTACGAGCAGTACTTC
CASSPRTRGSYEQYF
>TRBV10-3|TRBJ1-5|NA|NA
TGTGCCTCCAACCCCGACAGTGATCAGCCCCAGCATTTT
CASNPDSDQPQHF
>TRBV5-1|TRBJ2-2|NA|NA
TGCGCCAGCAGCTGGCGTGCGGGGGCCAACACCGGGGAGCTGTTTTTT
CASSWRAGANTGELFF
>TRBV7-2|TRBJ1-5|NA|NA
TGTGCCAGCAGCTTAGGACACAGCAATCAGCCCCAGCATTTT
CASSLGHSNQPQHF
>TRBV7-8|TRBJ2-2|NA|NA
TGTGCCAGCAGCTTAAGACTTGAGGGGGAGCTGTTTTTT
CASSLRLEGELFF
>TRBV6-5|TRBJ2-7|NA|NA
TGTGCCAGCAGTTACTTCCGGGGAGCAACCCCCTACGAGCAGTACTTC
CASSYFRGATPYEQYF
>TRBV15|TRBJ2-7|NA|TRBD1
TGTGCCACCAGCAGAAATTCCGGGACAGGGAGCGACGAGCAGTACTTC
CATSRNSGTGSDEQYF
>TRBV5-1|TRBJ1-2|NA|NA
TGCGCCAGCAGCTTAGACAGCACCTATGGCTACACCTTC
CASSLDSTYGYTF
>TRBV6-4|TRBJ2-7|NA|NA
TGTGCCAGCAGTGACTCTATTGAGGGATCCATAACCTACGAGCAGTACTTC
CASSDSIEGSITYEQYF
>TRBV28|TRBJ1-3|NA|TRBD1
TGTGCCAGCAGTCCCGGGACAGCTGGAAACACCATATATTTT
CASSPGTAGNTIYF
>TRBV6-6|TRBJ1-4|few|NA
TGTGCCAGCAGTTACCCGGGGATGGGTGAAAAACTGTTTTTT
CASSYPGMGEKLFF